This entry lists 17 T cell receptor beta chains sequenced from one sample in a study of CD8 T cells in ankylosing spondylitis. Via MiXCR, TCRdb re-called the 5' RACE reads, giving one row per CDR3 protein. The table shows roughly 260,000 distinct CDR3 sequences, with over 15% occurring only once. Sequenced material: blood, either unsorted or a sorted T cell fraction (not recorded which). The receptors were gathered from a male donor with ankylosing spondylitis or in good health (not recorded which).

This clonotype was seen more than once but under ten times. The gene calls are TRBV6-5 and TRBJ2-2; D gene ambiguous. The CDR3 has 14 amino acids. Between the trimmed V and J ends, which lost 0 bases and 2 bases, there was a span of 4 bases. CDR1 and CDR2 (germline): MNHEY, SVGAGI. The DNA for the CDR3 is TGTGCCAGCAGTTACTCACTCAACACCGGGGAGCTGTTTTTT. Translating it yields CASSYSLNTGELFF.

The V gene is TRBV29-1, the J gene TRBJ2-1, with no clear D. CDR3 length equals 10 residues. Trimming removed 6 bases from V and 8 bases from J, with 8 bases in between. CDR1 and CDR2 from the germline V gene are SQVTM and ANQGSEA. Here the CDR3 DNA reads TGCAGCGTAAAAGCCCATGAGCAGTTCTTC. This translates into CSVKAHEQFF.

Many counts were recorded for this clonotype. The chain uses TRBV20-1 and TRBJ2-7; 9 bases map to TRBD1. The CDR3 extends over 12 amino acids. V was pared by 5 bases and J by 4 bases, with 3 bases of the junction left unmatched. Germline V gene data show CDR1 as DFQATT and CDR2 as SNEGSKA (reference sequence). CDR3 residues: CSARTGDYEQYV. The DNA for the CDR3 is TGCAGTGCTCGGACAGGGGATTACGAGCAGTACGTC.

Comment on this clonotype: One end of the junction does not line up with germline, which may come from a read error. The V gene is TRBV12-3 or TRBV12-4, the J gene TRBJ1-1, with TRBD1 matching 9 bases. The CDR3 is made up of 15 amino acids. CDR3 in DNA: TGTGTCAGCAGTTTTGGACAGGGGAGGCACACTGAAGCTTTCTTT. It is translated as CVSSFGQGRHTEAFF.

This clonotype was seen a few times. The chain couples TRBV20-1 to TRBJ1-1; a weak D match, TRBD1 (5 bases). Germline assignment: CDR1 DFQATT and CDR2 SNEGSKA (reference sequence). The CDR3 consists of 13 residues. The V and J ends lost 7 bases and 3 bases respectively, with 15 bases between them. This CDR3 reads CSGARGRDTEAFF. In DNA form, the CDR3 reads TGCAGTGGGGCAAGGGGAAGGGACACTGAAGCTTTCTTT.

This chain uses TRBV7-3 with TRBJ2-6, with D possibly being TRBD2 (5 bases). The CDR3 spans 15 residues. Trimming cost V 6 bases and J 4 bases, with 13 bases left between them. The germline V gene has CDR1 SGHTA and CDR2 FQGTGA. CDR3: CASSPQPGGANVLTF. The CDR3 DNA reads TGTGCCAGCAGTCCTCAGCCGGGGGGGGCCAACGTCCTGACTTTC.

The chain employs TRBV20-1 and TRBJ2-2; no clear D. Germline loops: CDR1 DFQATT, CDR2 SNEGSKA (reference sequence). V gave up 6 bases and J gave up 2 bases, with 10 bases separating them. The CDR3 has 13 amino acids. The CDR3 reads CSASGLNTGELFF. The CDR3 DNA is TGCAGTGCCTCGGGCCTTAACACCGGGGAGCTGTTTTTT.

This clonotype has more than one count but fewer than ten. V usage is TRBV25-1 and J usage is TRBJ2-5, with 9 bases matching TRBD2. CDR3 size: 16 residues. CDR1 MGHDK and CDR2 SYGVNS come from the germline V gene. J lost 2 bases, V lost 3 bases, and 7 bases had no gene match. This CDR3 is CASSDPLSGGQETQYF. For the CDR3, the DNA is TGTGCCAGCAGTGATCCTCTCAGCGGGGGGCAAGAGACCCAGTACTTC.

J is TRBJ2-5 and V is TRBV10-3, with D perhaps TRBD2 (6 bases). Trimming took off 2 bases at V and 3 bases at J, with 16 bases between the two ends. The CDR3 has 16 residues. Germline lookup yields CDR1 ENHRY and CDR2 SYGVKD. The CDR3 coding sequence is TGTGCCATCAGTGAGGAAGGACTAAGGTTTGAAGAGACCCAGTACTTC. As protein: CAISEEGLRFEETQYF.

The rearrangement links TRBV2 to TRBJ1-5, with TRBD1 matching 10 bases. Trimming cost V 8 bases and J 5 bases; bases outside gene matches: 6. CDR1 is SNHLY and CDR2 is FYNNEI in the germline V gene. The CDR3 runs 14 residues. The CDR3 DNA follows: TGTGCCAGCTGCCCCGGGACAGGGGATCAGCCCCAGCATTTT. As protein: CASCPGTGDQPQHF.

This clonotype was seen at least ten times. The genes are TRBV5-1 and TRBJ2-3; a weak D match, TRBD2 (5 bases). The CDR3 covers 16 residues. Germline V CDR1 and CDR2: SGHRS, YFSETQ. V lost 0 bases and J lost 1, with 12 bases in between. The CDR3 sequence is CASSLAELGGTDTQYF. The CDR3 coding sequence is TGCGCCAGCAGCTTGGCCGAGCTGGGAGGCACAGATACGCAGTATTTT. The full variable domain, completed using reference TRBV5-1 and TRBJ2-3, is KAGVTQTPRYLIKTRGQQVTLSCSPISGHRSVSWYQQTPGQGLQFLFEYFSETQRNKGNFPGRFSGRQFSNSRSEMNVSTLELGDSALYLCASSLAELGGTDTQYFGPGTRLTVL.

The chain is built from TRBV28 and TRBJ1-6, with D perhaps TRBD1 (5 bases). The V end lost 2 bases, the J end lost 12 bases, and 8 bases lay between the germline ends. Germline V gene data show CDR1 as MDHEN and CDR2 as SYDVKM. The CDR3 extends over 12 amino acids. As DNA, the CDR3 is TGTGCCAGCAGTTTACCAGGGCAACCCCTCCACTTT. This codes for CASSLPGQPLHF.

In its sample, this clonotype was seen a few times. The chain carries TRBV9 and TRBJ2-2; 7 bases map to TRBD1. The CDR3 has 17 amino acids. The ends lost 0 bases at V and 4 bases at J; junction bases unmatched: 9. In germline, CDR1 is SGDLS, CDR2 YYNGEE. The CDR3 is CASSVEGRGYVTGELFF. The DNA for the CDR3 is TGTGCCAGCAGCGTAGAGGGCAGGGGGTATGTCACCGGGGAGCTGTTTTTT.

This rearrangement joins TRBV21-1 to TRBJ1-1; TRBD1 reflects the table's D call only, with no check against the DNA. TRBV21-1 is deemed a pseudogene. CDR3 length: 13 residues. The CDR3 DNA is TGTGCCGGCCAGAACAGGGGGAACACTGAAGCTTTCTTT. Its protein product is CAGQNRGNTEAFF.

This clonotype appeared once. The rearrangement links TRBV20-1 to TRBJ1-1; TRBD1 might be the D (5 bases). CDR1 is DFQATT, CDR2 SNEGSKA, per germline (reference sequence). V dropped 1 base and J dropped 1 base, with 7 bases sitting between them. The CDR3 is 13 residues long. CDR3 nucleotide sequence: TGCAGTGCTAGAGTAGGGGCGAACACTGAAGCTTTCTTT. Translated, it gives CSARVGANTEAFF.

The J gene is TRBJ2-2, the V gene TRBV28, with D perhaps assigned TRBD1 or TRBD2 (6 bases each). The germline V and J ends were trimmed by 1 base and 3 bases, with 9 bases remaining between them. The germline CDR1 and CDR2 sequences are MDHEN and SYDVKM. This CDR3 has 15 amino acids. The DNA for the CDR3 is TGTGCCAGCAGTTTATCGGGGGCCCACACCGGGGAGCTGTTTTTT. Its translation is CASSLSGAHTGELFF.

The genes are TRBV5-4 and TRBJ1-6, with D perhaps matching TRBD1 (5 bases). The CDR3 is made up of 15 amino acids. Trimming took off 2 bases at V and 7 bases at J, with 13 bases between the two ends. Germline CDR1 and CDR2: SGHNT and YYREEE (reference sequence). CDR3 region: CASSFSAGNNSPLHF. The CDR3 nucleotides are TGTGCCAGCAGCTTTTCAGCAGGGAACAATTCACCCCTCCACTTT.